This T cell receptor beta chain derives from a study of T cell responses to AZD1222 COVID-19 vaccine. Notes on the study in general: After two AZD1222 doses, spike-specific TCR breadth and depth rose versus day 0. Among those given AZD1222, only five to seven were seropositive at baseline.

About this clone: Its target is unknown.

V lost 0 bases, J lost 3 bases, and 12 bases lay in between. Germline lookup yields CDR1 SGHDN and CDR2 FVKESK. CDR3 length equals 15 residues. Generated by immunoSEQ multiplex PCR, the TCRdb table keeps only in-frame clones and is missing some. The sample lists under 110,000 clones; roughly 84% were seen once. The chain couples TRBV14 to TRBJ2-7; the D gene is possibly TRBD1 (6 bases). The source was peripheral blood, collected on day 0 of AZD1222 vaccination. The sequence was collected from an adult in good health. The CDR3: CASSQDWSGDYEQYF. As DNA, the CDR3 is TGTGCCAGCAGCCAAGATTGGTCAGGGGACTACGAGCAGTACTTC.